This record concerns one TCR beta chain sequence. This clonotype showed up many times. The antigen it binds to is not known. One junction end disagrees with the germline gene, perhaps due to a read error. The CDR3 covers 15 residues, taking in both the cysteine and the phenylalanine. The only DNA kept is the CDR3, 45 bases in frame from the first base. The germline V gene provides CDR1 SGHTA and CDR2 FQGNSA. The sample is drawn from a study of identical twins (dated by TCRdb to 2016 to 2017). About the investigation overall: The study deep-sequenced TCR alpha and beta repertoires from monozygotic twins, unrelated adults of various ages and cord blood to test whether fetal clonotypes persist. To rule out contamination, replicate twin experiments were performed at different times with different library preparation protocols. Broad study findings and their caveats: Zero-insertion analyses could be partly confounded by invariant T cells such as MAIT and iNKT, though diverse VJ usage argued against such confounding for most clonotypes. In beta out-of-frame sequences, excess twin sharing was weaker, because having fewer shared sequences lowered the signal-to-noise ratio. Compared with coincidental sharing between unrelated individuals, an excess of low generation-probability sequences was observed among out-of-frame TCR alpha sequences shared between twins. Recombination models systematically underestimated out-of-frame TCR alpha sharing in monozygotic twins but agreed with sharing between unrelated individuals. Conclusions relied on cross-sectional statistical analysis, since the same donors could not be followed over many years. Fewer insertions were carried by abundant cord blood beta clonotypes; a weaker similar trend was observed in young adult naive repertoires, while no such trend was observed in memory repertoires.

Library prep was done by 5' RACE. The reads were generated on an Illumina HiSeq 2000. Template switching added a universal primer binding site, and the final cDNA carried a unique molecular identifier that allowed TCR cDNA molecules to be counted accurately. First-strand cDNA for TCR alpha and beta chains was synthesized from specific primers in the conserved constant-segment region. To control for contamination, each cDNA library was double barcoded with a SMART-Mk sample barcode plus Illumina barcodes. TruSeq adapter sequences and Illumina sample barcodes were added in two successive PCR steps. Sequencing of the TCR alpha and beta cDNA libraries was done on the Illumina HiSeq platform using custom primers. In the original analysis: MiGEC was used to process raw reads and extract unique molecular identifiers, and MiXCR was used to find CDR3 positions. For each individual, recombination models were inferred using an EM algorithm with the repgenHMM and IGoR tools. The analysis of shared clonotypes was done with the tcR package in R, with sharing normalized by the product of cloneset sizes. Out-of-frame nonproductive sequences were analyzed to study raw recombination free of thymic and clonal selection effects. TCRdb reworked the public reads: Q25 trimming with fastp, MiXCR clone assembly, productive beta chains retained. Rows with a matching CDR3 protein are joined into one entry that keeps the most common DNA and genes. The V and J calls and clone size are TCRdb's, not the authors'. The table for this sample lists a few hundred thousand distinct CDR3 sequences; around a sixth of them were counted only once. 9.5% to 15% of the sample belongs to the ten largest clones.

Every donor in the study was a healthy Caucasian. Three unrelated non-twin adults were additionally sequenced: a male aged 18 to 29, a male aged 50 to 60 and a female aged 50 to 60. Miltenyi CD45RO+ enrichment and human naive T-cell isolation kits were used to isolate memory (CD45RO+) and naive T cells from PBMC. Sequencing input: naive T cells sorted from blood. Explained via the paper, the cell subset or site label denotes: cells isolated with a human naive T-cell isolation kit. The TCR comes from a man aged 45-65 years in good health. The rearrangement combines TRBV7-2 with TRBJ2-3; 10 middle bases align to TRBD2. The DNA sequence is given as TGTGCCAGCAGCGTGGCTAGCGGGAGCACGGATACGCAGTATTTT. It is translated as CASSVASGSTDTQYF.